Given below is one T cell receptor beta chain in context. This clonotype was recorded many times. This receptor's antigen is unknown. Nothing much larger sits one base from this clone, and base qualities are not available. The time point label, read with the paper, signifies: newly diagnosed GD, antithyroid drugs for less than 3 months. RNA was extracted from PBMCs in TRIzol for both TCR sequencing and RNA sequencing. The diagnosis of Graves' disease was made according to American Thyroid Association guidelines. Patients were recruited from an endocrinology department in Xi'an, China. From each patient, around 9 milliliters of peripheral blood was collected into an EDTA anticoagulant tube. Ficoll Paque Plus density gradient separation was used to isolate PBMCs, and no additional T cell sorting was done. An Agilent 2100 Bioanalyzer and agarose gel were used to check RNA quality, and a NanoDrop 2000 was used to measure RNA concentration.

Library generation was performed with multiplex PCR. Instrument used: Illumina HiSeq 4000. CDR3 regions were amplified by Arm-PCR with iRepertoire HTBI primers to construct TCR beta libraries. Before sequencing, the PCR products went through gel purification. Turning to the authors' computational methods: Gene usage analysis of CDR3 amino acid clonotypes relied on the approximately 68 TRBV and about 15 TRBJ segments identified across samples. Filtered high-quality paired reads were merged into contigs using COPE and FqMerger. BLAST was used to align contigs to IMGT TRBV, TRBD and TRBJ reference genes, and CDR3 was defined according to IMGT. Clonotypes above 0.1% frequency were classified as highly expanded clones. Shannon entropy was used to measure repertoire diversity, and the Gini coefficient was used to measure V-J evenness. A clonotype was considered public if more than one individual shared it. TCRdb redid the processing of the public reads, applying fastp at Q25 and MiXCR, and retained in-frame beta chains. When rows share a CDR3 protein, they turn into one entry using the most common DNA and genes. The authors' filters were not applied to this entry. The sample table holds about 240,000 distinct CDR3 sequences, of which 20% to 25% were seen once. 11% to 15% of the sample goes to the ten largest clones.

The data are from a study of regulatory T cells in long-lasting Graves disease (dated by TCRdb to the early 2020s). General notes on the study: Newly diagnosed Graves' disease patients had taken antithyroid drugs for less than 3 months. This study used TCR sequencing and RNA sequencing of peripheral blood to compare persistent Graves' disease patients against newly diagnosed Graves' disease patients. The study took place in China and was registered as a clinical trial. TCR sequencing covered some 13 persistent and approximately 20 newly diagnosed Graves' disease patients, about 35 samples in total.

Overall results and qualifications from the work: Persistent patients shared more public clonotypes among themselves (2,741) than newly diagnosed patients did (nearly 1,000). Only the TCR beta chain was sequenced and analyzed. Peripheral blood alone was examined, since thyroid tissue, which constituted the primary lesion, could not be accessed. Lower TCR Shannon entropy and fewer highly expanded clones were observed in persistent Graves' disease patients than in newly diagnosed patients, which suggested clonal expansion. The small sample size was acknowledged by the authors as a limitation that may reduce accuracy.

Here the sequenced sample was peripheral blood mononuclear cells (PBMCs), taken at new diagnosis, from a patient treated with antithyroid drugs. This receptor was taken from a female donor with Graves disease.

For the CDR3, the sequence is CASSSDPRETQYF. The DNA sequence follows: TGTGCCAGCAGCTCCGACCCGCGAGAGACCCAGTACTTC. The sequence joins TRBV11-3 to TRBJ2-5, with the D gene call left open. A distance of 10 bases separates the germline ends of V and J, which lose 4 bases and 4 bases respectively. CDR3 length: 13 amino acids, cysteine to phenylalanine. This entry keeps only the CDR3 DNA: 39 bases, framed from base 1. Reading the germline V gene gives CDR1 SGHNT and CDR2 YENEEA.